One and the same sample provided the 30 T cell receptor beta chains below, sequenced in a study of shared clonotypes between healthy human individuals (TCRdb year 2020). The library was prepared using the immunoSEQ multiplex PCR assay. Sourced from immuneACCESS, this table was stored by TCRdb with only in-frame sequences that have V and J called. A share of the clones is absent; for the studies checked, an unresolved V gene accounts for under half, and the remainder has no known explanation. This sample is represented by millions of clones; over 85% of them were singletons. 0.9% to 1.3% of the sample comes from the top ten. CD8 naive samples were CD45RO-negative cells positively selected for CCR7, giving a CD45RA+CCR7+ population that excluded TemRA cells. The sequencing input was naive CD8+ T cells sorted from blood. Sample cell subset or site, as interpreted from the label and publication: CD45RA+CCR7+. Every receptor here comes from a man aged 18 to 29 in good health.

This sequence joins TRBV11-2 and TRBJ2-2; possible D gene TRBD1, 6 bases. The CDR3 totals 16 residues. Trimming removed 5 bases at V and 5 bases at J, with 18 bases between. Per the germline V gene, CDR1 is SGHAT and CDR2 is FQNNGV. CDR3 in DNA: TGTGCCAGCAGCCCTCAGTCGGGAACAGGGACCGGGGAGCTGTTTTTT. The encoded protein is CASSPQSGTGTGELFF.

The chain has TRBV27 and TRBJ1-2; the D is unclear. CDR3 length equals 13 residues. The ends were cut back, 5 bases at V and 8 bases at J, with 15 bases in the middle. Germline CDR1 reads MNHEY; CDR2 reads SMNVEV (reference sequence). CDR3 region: CASSATLNRGYTF. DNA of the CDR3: TGTGCCAGCAGTGCCACTTTAAATCGCGGCTACACCTTC.

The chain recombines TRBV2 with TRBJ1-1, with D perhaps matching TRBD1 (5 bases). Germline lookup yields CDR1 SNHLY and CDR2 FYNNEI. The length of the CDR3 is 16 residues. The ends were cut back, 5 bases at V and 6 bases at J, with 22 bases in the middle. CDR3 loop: CASSTLSGQGGAEAFF. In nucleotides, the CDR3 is TGTGCCAGCAGTACACTCTCGGGGCAGGGAGGGGCTGAAGCTTTCTTT.

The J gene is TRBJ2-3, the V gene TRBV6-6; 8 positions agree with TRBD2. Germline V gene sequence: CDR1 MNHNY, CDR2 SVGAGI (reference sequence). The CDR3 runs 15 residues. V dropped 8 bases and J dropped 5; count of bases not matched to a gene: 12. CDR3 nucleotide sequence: TGTGCCAGCGTCCCCGCCGGACTAGCTGTAGATACGCAGTATTTT. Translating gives CASVPAGLAVDTQYF.

CDR3 sequence: CASSVGRGDYNEQFF. In nucleotides, the CDR3 is TGTGCCAGCAGTGTGGGTCGGGGAGACTACAATGAGCAGTTCTTC. The chain joins TRBV2 to TRBJ2-1; D possibly corresponds to TRBD2 (5 bases). Germline CDR1 reads SNHLY; CDR2 reads FYNNEI. The CDR3 runs to 15 residues. Trimming stripped 4 bases from V and 3 bases from J, with 13 bases between.

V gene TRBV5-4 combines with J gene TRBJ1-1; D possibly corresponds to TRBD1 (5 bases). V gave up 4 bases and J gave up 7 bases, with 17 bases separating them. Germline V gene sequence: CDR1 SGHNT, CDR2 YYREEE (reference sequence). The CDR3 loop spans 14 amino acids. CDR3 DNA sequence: TGTGCCAGCAGCCGCTGGGGCAGCCCATTTGAAGCTTTCTTT. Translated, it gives CASSRWGSPFEAFF.

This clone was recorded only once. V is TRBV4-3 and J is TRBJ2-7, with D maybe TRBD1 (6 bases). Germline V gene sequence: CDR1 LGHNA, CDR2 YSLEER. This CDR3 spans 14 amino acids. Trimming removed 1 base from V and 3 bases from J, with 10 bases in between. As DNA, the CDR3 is TGCGCCAGCAGCCAAGGGAAAGGGGGCTACGAGCAGTACTTC. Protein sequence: CASSQGKGGYEQYF.

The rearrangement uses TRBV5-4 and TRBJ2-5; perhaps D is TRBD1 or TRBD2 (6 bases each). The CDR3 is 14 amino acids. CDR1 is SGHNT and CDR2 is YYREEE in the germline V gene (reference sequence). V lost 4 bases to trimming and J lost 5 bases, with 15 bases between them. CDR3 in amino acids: CASSPTGGRETQYF. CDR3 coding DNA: TGTGCCAGCAGCCCGACCGGGGGCCGGGAGACCCAGTACTTC.

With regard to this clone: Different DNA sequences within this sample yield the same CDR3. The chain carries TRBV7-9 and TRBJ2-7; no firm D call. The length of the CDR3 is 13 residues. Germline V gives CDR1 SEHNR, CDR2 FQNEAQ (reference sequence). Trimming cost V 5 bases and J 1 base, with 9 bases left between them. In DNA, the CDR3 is TGTGCCAGCAGCCTTGACGTATCCTACGAGCAGTACTTC. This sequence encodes CASSLDVSYEQYF. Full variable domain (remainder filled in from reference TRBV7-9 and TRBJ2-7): DTGVSQNPRHKITKRGQNVTFRCDPISEHNRLYWYRQTLGQGPEFLTYFQNEAQLEKSRLLSDRFSAERPKGSFSTLEIQRTEQGDSAMYLCASSLDVSYEQYFGPGTRLTVT.

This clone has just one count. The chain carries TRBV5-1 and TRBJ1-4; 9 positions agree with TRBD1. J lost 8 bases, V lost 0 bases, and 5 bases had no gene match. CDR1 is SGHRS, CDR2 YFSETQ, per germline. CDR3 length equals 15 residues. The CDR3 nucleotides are TGCGCCAGCAGCTTGGCTGGGACAGGGCGGGAAAAACTGTTTTTT. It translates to CASSLAGTGREKLFF.

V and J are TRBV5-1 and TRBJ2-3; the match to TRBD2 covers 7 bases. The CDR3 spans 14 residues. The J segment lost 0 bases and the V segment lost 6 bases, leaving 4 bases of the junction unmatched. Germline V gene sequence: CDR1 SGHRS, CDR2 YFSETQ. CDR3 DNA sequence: TGCGCCAGCAAAAGCGGGGCTAGCACAGATACGCAGTATTTT. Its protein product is CASKSGASTDTQYF.

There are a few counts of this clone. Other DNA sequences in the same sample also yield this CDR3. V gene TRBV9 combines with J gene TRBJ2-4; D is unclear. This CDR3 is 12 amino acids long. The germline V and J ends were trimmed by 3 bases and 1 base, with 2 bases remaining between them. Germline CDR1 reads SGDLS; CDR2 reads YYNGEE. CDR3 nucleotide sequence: TGTGCCAGCAGCGGGGCCAAAAACATTCAGTACTTC. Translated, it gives CASSGAKNIQYF. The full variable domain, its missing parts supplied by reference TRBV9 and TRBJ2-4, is DSGVTQTPKHLITATGQRVTLRCSPRSGDLSVYWYQQSLDQGLQFLIQYYNGEERAKGNILERFSAQQFPDLHSELNLSSLELGDSALYFCASSGAKNIQYFGAGTRLSVL.

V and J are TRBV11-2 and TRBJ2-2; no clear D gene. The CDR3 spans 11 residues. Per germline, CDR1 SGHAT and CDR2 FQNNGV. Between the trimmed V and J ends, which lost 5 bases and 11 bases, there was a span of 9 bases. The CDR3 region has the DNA TGTGCCAGCAGCAACGGTGCAGAGCTGTTTTTT. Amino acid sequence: CASSNGAELFF.

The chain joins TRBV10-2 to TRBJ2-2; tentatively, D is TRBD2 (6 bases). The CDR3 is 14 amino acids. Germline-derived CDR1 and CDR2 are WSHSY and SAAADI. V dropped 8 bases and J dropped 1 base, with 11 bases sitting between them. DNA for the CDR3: TGCGCCAGCCGGGACTCCCTGAACACCGGGGAGCTGTTTTTT. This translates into CASRDSLNTGELFF.

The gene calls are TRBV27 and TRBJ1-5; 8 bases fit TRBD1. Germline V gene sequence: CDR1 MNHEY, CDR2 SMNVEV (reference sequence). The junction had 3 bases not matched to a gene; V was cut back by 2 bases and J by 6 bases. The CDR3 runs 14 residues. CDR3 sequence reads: CASSLQGAAQPQHF. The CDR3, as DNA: TGTGCCAGCAGTTTACAGGGGGCCGCTCAGCCCCAGCATTTT.

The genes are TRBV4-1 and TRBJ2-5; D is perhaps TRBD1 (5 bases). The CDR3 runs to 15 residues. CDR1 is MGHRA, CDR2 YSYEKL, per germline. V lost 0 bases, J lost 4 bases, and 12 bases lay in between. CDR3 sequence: CASSQDPGRAETQYF. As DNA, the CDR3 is TGCGCCAGCAGCCAAGATCCGGGCAGGGCAGAGACCCAGTACTTC.

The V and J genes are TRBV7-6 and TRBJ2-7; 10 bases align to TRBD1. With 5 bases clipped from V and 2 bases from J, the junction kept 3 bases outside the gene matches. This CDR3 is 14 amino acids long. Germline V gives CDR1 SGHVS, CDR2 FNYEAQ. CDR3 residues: CASSAGTGAYEQYF. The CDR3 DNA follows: TGTGCCAGCAGCGCCGGGACAGGGGCCTACGAGCAGTACTTC.

In DNA form, the CDR3 reads TGTGCCAGCAGCCAAGCGGGCAGGGGCTACACTGAAGCTTTCTTT. Amino acids: CASSQAGRGYTEAFF. The chain combines TRBV14 with TRBJ1-1, with D tentatively TRBD1 (6 bases). The CDR3 sequence is 15 residues long. V was shortened by 1 base and J by 3 bases, with 12 bases between the two germline ends. Germline V CDR1 and CDR2: SGHDN, FVKESK.

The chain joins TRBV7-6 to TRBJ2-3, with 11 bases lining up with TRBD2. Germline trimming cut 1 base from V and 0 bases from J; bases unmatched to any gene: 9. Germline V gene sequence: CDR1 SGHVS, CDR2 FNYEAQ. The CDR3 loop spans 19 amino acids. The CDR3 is CASSLGLAGTLTSTDTQYF. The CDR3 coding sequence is TGTGCCAGCAGCTTAGGACTAGCGGGGACTCTTACTAGCACAGATACGCAGTATTTT.

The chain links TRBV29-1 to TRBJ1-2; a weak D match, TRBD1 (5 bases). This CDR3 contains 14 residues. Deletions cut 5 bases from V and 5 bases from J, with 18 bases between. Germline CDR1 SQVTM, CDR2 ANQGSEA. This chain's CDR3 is CSVRGDHRTYGYTF. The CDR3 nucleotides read TGCAGCGTTAGGGGAGACCACAGGACGTATGGCTACACCTTC.

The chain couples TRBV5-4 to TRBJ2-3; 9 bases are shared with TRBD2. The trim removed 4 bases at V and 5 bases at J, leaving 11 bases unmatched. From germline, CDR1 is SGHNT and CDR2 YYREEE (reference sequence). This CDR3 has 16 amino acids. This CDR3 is CASSQIAGEPQDTQYF. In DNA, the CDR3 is TGTGCCAGCAGCCAGATAGCGGGGGAGCCACAAGATACGCAGTATTTT.

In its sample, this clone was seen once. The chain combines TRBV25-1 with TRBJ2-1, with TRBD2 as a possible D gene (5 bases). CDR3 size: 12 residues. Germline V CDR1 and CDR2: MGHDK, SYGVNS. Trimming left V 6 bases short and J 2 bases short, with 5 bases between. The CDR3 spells CASSGAYNEQFF. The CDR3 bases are TGTGCCAGCAGCGGGGCCTACAATGAGCAGTTCTTC.

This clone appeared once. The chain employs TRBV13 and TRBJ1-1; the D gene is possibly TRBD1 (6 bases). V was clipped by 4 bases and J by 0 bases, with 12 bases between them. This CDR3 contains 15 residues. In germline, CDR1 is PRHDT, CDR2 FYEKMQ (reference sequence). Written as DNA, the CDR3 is TGTGCCAGCAGCTCCCAACAGGGACTGAACACTGAAGCTTTCTTT. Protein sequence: CASSSQQGLNTEAFF.

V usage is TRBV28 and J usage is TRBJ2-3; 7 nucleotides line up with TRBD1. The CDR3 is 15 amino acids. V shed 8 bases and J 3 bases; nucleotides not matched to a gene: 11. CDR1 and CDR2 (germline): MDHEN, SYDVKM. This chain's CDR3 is CASLRQGKGTDTQYF. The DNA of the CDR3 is TGTGCCAGCTTAAGACAGGGCAAAGGGACAGATACGCAGTATTTT.

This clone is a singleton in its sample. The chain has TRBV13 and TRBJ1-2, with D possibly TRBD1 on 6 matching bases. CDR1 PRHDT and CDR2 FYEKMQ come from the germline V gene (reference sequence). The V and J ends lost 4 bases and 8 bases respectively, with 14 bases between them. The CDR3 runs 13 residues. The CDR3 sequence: CASSSRGMEGYTF. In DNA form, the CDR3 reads TGTGCCAGCAGCTCCAGGGGAATGGAGGGCTACACCTTC.

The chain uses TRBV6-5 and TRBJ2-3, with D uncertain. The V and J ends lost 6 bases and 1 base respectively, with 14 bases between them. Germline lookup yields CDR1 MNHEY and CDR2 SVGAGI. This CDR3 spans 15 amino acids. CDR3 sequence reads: CASRPFPGGTDTQYF. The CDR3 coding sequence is TGTGCCAGCAGACCTTTTCCCGGAGGCACAGATACGCAGTATTTT.

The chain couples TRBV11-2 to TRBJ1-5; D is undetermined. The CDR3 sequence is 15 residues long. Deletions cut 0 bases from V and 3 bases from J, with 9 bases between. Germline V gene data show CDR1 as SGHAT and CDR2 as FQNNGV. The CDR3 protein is CASSLEGQFNQPQHF. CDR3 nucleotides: TGTGCCAGCAGCTTAGAGGGTCAGTTCAATCAGCCCCAGCATTTT. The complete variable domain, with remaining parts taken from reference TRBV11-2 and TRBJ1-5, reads EAGVAQSPRYKIIEKRQSVAFWCNPISGHATLYWYQQILGQGPKLLIQFQNNGVVDDSQLPKDRFSAERLKGVDSTLKIQPAKLEDSAVYLCASSLEGQFNQPQHFGDGTRLSIL.

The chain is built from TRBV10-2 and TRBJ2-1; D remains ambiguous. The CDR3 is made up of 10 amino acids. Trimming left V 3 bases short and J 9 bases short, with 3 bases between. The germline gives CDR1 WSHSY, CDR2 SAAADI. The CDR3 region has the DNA TGCGCCAGCAGTGACATTGAGCAGTTCTTC. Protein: CASSDIEQFF.

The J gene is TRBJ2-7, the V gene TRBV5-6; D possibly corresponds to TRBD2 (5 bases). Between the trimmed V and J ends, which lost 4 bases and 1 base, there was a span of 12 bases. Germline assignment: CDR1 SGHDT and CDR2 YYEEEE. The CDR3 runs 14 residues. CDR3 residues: CASSQDGESYEQYF. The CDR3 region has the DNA TGTGCCAGCAGCCAGGATGGGGAGTCCTACGAGCAGTACTTC.

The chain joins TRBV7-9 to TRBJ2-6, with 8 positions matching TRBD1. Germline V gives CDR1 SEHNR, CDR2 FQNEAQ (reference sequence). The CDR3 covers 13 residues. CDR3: CAAGGAGANVLTF. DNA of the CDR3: TGTGCAGCAGGGGGCGCTGGGGCCAACGTCCTGACTTTC.